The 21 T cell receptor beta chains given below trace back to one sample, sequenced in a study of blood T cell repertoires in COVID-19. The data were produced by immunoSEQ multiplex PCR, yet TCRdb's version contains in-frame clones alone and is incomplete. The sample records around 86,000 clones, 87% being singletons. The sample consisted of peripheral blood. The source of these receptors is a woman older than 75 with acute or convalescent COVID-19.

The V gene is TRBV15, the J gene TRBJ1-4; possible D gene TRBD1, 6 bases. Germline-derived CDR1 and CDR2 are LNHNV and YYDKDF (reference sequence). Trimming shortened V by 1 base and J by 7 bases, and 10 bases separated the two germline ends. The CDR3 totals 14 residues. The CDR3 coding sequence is TGTGCCACCAGCAGAGGCAGGGGTGGTGAAAAACTGTTTTTT. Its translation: CATSRGRGGEKLFF.

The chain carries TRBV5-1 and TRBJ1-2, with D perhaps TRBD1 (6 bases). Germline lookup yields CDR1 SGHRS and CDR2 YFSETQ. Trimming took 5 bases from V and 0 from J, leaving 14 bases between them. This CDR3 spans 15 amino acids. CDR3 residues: CASRALDSTNYGYTF. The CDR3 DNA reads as TGCGCCAGCAGGGCCTTGGACAGTACTAACTATGGCTACACCTTC.

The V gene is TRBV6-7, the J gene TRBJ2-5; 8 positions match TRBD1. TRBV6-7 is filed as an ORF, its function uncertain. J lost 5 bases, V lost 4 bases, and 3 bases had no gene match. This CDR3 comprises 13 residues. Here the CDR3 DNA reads TGTGCCAGCAGTTCCGGACAGGGCGAGACCCAGTACTTC. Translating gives CASSSGQGETQYF.

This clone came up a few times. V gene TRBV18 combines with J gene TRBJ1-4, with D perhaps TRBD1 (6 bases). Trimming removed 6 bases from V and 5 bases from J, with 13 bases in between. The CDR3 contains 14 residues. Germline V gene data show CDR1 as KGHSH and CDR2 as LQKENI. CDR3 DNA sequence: TGTGCCAGCTCTCGATCTGACAGGAATGAAAAACTGTTTTTT. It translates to CASSRSDRNEKLFF.

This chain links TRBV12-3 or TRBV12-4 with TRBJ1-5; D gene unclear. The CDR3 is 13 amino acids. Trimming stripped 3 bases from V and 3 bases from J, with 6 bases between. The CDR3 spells CASSLGNNQPQHF. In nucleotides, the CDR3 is TGTGCCAGCAGTTTGGGCAACAATCAGCCCCAGCATTTT.

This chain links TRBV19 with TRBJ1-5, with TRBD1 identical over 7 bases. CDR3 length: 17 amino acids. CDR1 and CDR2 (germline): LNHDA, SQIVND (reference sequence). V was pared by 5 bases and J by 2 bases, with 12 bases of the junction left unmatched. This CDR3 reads CASSRGQGGAGNQPQHF. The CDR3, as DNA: TGTGCCAGTAGTCGAGGGCAGGGGGGAGCAGGCAATCAGCCCCAGCATTTT.

As DNA, the CDR3 is TGTGCCAGCAGCCAAGATCGGGGGGTACTTGAAGCTTTCTTT. Translation: CASSQDRGVLEAFF. The J gene is TRBJ1-1, the V gene TRBV4-2, with a possible D match to TRBD1 (5 bases). CDR3 size: 14 residues. The V and J ends lost 0 bases and 7 bases respectively, with 12 bases between them. Germline CDR1 and CDR2: LGHNA and YNFKEQ.

This CDR3 is CASRPGGLAGNEQYF. CDR3 DNA sequence: TGTGCCAGCAGGCCAGGCGGGCTAGCGGGGAACGAGCAGTACTTC. The J gene is TRBJ2-7, the V gene TRBV5-6; 9 bases agree with TRBD2. With V trimmed by 5 bases and J by 5 bases, 11 bases remained unmatched. Germline CDR1 and CDR2: SGHDT and YYEEEE. The CDR3 sequence is 15 residues long.

The DNA of the CDR3 is TGCAGCGTTGAAGTGGGTCGGGTAGCCTACAATGAGCAGTTCTTC. Translated, it gives CSVEVGRVAYNEQFF. This chain uses TRBV29-1 with TRBJ2-1; D is unresolved. Germline loops: CDR1 SQVTM, CDR2 ANQGSEA. This CDR3 is 15 amino acids long. V was cut by 1 base and J by 2 bases, with 12 bases left in between.

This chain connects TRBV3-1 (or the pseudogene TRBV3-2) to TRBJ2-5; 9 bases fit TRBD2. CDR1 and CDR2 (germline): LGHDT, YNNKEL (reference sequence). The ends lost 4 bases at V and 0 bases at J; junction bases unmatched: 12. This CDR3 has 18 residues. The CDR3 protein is CASSPRTSGLRHQETQYF. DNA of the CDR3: TGTGCCAGCAGCCCTCGTACTAGCGGGCTAAGACACCAAGAGACCCAGTACTTC.

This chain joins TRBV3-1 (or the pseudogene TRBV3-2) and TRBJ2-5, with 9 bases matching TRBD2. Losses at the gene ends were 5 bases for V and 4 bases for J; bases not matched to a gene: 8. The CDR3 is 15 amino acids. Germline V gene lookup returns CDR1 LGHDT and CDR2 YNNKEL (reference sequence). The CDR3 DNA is TGTGCCAGCAGCGCCCCTCTGGGACTAGCAGAGACCCAGTACTTC. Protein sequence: CASSAPLGLAETQYF.

The CDR3 reads CASSQAGEIYNEQFF. The CDR3 DNA sequence: TGTGCCAGCAGTCAAGCGGGAGAGATCTACAATGAGCAGTTCTTC. J is TRBJ2-1 and V is TRBV25-1, with TRBD2 identical over 8 bases. Germline V CDR1 and CDR2: MGHDK, SYGVNS. Trimming removed 5 bases from V and 3 bases from J; junction bases left unmatched: 6. The CDR3 length is 15 residues.

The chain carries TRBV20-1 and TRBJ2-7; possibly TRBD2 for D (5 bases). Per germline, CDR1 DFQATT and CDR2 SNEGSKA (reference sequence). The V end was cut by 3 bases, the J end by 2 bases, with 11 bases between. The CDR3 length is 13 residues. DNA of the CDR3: TGCAGTGCTAGTAGCTTGAGGGCCTACGAGCAGTACTTC. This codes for CSASSLRAYEQYF.

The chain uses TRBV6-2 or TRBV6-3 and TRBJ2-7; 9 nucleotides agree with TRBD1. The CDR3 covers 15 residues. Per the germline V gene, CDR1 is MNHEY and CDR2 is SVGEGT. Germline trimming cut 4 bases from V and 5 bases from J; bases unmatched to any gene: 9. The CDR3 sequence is CASSSPGQGRDEQYF. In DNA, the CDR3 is TGTGCCAGCAGTTCCCCGGGACAGGGTAGGGACGAGCAGTACTTC.

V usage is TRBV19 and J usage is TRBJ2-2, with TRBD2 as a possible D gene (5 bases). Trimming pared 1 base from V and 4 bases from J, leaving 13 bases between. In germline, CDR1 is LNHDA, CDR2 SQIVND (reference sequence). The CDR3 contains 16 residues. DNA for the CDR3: TGTGCCAGTAGTATAGTCGGGGTAATCAGCACCGGGGAGCTGTTTTTT. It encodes CASSIVGVISTGELFF.

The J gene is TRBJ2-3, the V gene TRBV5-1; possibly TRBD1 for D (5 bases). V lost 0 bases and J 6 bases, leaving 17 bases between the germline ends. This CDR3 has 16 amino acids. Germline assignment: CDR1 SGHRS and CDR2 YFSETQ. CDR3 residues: CASSLVARGAGDTQYF. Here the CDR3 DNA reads TGCGCCAGCAGCTTGGTCGCTAGAGGCGCAGGGGATACGCAGTATTTT.

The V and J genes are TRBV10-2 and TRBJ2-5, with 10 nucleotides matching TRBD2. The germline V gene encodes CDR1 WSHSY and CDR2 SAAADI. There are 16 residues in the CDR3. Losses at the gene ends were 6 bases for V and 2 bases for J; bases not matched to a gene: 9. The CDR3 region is CASSDRTSGPQETQYF. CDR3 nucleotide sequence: TGCGCCAGCAGCGACCGGACTAGCGGACCGCAAGAGACCCAGTACTTC.

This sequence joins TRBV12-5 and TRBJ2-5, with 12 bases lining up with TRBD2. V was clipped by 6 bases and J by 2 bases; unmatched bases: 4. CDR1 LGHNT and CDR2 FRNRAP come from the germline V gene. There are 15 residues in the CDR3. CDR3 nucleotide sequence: TGTGCTAGTGGGGTAGGACTAGCGGGACAAGAGACCCAGTACTTC. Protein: CASGVGLAGQETQYF.

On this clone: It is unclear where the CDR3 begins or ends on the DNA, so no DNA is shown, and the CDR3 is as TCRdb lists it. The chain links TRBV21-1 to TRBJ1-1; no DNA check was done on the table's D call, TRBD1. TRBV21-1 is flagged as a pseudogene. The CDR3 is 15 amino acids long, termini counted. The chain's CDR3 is CASSKRWGRGTEAFF.

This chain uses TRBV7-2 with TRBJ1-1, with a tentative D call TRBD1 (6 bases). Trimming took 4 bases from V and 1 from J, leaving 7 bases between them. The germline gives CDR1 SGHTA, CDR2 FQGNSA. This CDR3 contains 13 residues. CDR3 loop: CASSSGQNTEAFF. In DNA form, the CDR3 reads TGTGCCAGCAGCTCGGGACAGAACACTGAAGCTTTCTTT.

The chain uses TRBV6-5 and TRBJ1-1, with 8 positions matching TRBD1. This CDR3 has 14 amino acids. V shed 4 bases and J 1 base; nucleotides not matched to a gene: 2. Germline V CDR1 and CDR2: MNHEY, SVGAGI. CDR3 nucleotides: TGTGCCAGCAGTTCGGACAGGGCGAACACTGAAGCTTTCTTT. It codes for CASSSDRANTEAFF.